Below are 30 T cell receptor beta chains sequenced from a single sample in a study of blood T cells in healthy people across ages. PCR was performed a second time for roughly 6 to 12 cycles using a sample-barcoded 5' primer and a J-beta primer mix. TCRdb passed the 5' RACE reads through MiXCR, listing each CDR3 protein once. The sample shows 1.5 million to 2 million distinct CDR3 sequences, roughly 32% of them seen only once. Source material: blood. The receptor source for this set is a woman in her twenties or thirties in good health.

V usage is TRBV6-5 and J usage is TRBJ2-4; D not resolved. CDR1 MNHEY and CDR2 SVGAGI come from the germline V gene. This CDR3 is built from 12 residues. V gave up 5 bases and J gave up 15 bases, with 17 bases separating them. The CDR3 nucleotides are TGTGCCAGCAGTCAAAATCCGGGCCCCTTGTACTTC. Its protein is CASSQNPGPLYF.

The V call is TRBV20-1, the J call TRBJ1-2, with a tentative D call TRBD1 (5 bases). The V gene lost 0 bases and the J gene lost 3 bases, with 17 bases spanning the gap. Per the germline V gene, CDR1 is DFQATT and CDR2 is SNEGSKA (reference sequence). The CDR3 spans 16 residues. The CDR3: CSARDPQGRGDYGYTF. CDR3 nucleotides: TGCAGTGCTAGAGATCCCCAGGGTCGTGGGGACTATGGCTACACCTTC.

This clonotype was observed a few times. The rearrangement uses TRBV14 and TRBJ2-3; 7 bases align to TRBD2. The CDR3 has 17 amino acids. The ends lost 1 base at V and 2 bases at J; junction bases unmatched: 9. Germline-derived CDR1 and CDR2 are SGHDN and FVKESK. The CDR3 protein is CASSQGLAFKNTDTQYF. Written as DNA, the CDR3 is TGTGCCAGCAGCCAAGGACTAGCTTTCAAAAACACAGATACGCAGTATTTT.

The chain joins TRBV9 to TRBJ2-7; D may match TRBD1 or TRBD2 (6 bases each). CDR1 SGDLS and CDR2 YYNGEE come from the germline V gene. This CDR3 comprises 14 residues. Trimming took 1 base from V and 4 from J, leaving 12 bases between them. The CDR3 DNA is TGTGCCAGCAGCGTATCCGGGGGCGGTTACGAGCAGTACTTC. It encodes CASSVSGGGYEQYF.

This clonotype occurred a few times. Sequence at one end of the junction differs from germline and may be a read error. This sequence joins TRBV6-1 and TRBJ2-7, with a possible D match to TRBD2 (6 bases). The germline gives CDR1 MNHNS, CDR2 SASEGT. This CDR3 region has 16 residues. Here the CDR3 reads CASSEMGLSGTYEQYF. CDR3 in DNA: TGTGCCAGCAGTGAAATGGGACTCTCGGGTACCTATGAGCAGTACTTC.

Only a few counts were recorded for this clonotype. Mismatch with germline at one junction end may stem from a read error. This chain links TRBV3-1 with TRBJ1-1; D is uncertain. The CDR3 contains 14 residues. From germline, CDR1 is LGHDT and CDR2 YNNKEL (reference sequence). CDR3 protein: CASSQGTQNTEAFF. CDR3 nucleotides: TGCGCCAGCAGCCAAGGTACACAGAACACTGAAGCTTTCTTT.

This chain links TRBV18 with TRBJ2-3; D is ambiguous. Germline loops: CDR1 KGHSH, CDR2 LQKENI. The CDR3 contains 17 residues. The V end lost 3 bases, the J end lost 1 base, and 17 bases lay between the germline ends. CDR3 in amino acids: CASSPLSSALGTDTQYF. The CDR3 nucleotides read TGTGCCAGCTCACCTTTGAGCAGTGCCCTGGGCACAGATACGCAGTATTTT.

The J gene is TRBJ2-3, the V gene TRBV9; the D is unclear. V was trimmed by 3 bases and J by 7 bases, leaving 12 bases between them. Per germline, CDR1 SGDLS and CDR2 YYNGEE. The CDR3 extends over 13 amino acids. CDR3 in DNA: TGTGCCAGCAGCGCGGACGATCGGTATACGCAGTATTTT. Translation: CASSADDRYTQYF.

Worth noting for this clonotype: A read error may be the cause here, since a much bigger clone is one base away. J is TRBJ2-1 and V is TRBV5-5; D not resolved. This CDR3 has 13 residues. Germline CDR1 SGHKS, CDR2 YYEKEE (reference sequence). This chain's CDR3 is CAGSLVTVNEQFF. The CDR3 region has the DNA TGTGCCGGCAGCTTGGTAACCGTAAATGAGCAGTTCTTC.

This clonotype occurred a few times. This rearrangement joins TRBV4-1 to TRBJ2-7; D not certain. The germline V and J ends were trimmed by 1 base and 0 bases, with 10 bases remaining between them. There are 15 residues in the CDR3. Germline V gene data show CDR1 as MGHRA and CDR2 as YSYEKL. CDR3 protein: CASSQGNSFSYEQYF. The CDR3 DNA reads as TGCGCCAGCAGCCAAGGAAACTCCTTCTCCTACGAGCAGTACTTC.

This clonotype was found a few times. The chain has TRBV27 and TRBJ2-7, with D perhaps given as TRBD1 or TRBD2 (5 bases each). The CDR3 loop spans 12 amino acids. Germline V gene sequence: CDR1 MNHEY, CDR2 SMNVEV (reference sequence). Trimming stripped 8 bases from V and 2 bases from J, with 10 bases between. The CDR3 spells CASRDVTYEQYF. The CDR3 coding sequence is TGTGCCAGCCGGGACGTTACCTACGAGCAGTACTTC.

This clonotype has a handful of counts. The chain joins TRBV4-1 to TRBJ1-4, with TRBD1 matching over 9 bases. The CDR3 extends over 15 amino acids. The trim removed 6 bases at V and 5 bases at J, leaving 7 bases unmatched. CDR1 is MGHRA and CDR2 is YSYEKL in the germline V gene. CDR3 nucleotides: TGCGCCAGCAGACGAGGGACAGGGCTGAATGAAAAACTGTTTTTT. It specifies CASRRGTGLNEKLFF.

This rearrangement joins TRBV7-3 to TRBJ2-3, with D hard to call. The CDR3 contains 14 residues. Germline CDR1 reads SGHTA; CDR2 reads FQGTGA. V gave up 5 bases and J gave up 4 bases, with 13 bases separating them. The CDR3: CASSPHRTADTQYF. The CDR3 region has the DNA TGTGCCAGCAGCCCGCACCGCACTGCAGATACGCAGTATTTT.

The chain links TRBV9 to TRBJ1-1; D is possibly TRBD1 (6 bases). The germline V gene encodes CDR1 SGDLS and CDR2 YYNGEE. CDR3 size: 17 residues. V lost 1 base and J 4 bases, leaving 20 bases between the germline ends. The CDR3 protein is CASSVSPEGGRSTEAFF. CDR3 nucleotides: TGTGCCAGCAGCGTATCCCCGGAGGGGGGGCGGAGCACTGAAGCTTTCTTT.

This clonotype was detected ten times or more. J is TRBJ2-7 and V is TRBV29-1; TRBD1 matches 9 bases. Looked up from germline, CDR1 is SQVTM and CDR2 is ANQGSEA. The CDR3 is 13 residues long. V was pared by 6 bases and J by 2 bases, with 5 bases of the junction left unmatched. In DNA, the CDR3 is TGCAGCGTGGGGACAGGGTCCCCCTACGAGCAGTACTTC. It is translated as CSVGTGSPYEQYF.

In this sample, this clonotype turned up many times. V gene TRBV29-1 combines with J gene TRBJ2-5; the D gene is possibly TRBD1 (6 bases). Trimming took off 7 bases at V and 4 bases at J, with 19 bases between the two ends. In germline, CDR1 is SQVTM, CDR2 ANQGSEA. This CDR3 has 14 amino acids. CDR3 DNA: TGCAGCGCTAACACACTAGGGGGAAGAGAGACCCAGTACTTC. Residues: CSANTLGGRETQYF.

The gene calls are TRBV5-1 and TRBJ1-2; D ambiguous. The CDR3 runs to 13 residues. Germline V gives CDR1 SGHRS, CDR2 YFSETQ. The V and J ends lost 4 bases and 7 bases respectively, with 14 bases between them. The CDR3 DNA reads TGCGCCAGCAGCCGGGATATGGAAATTGGCTACACCTTC. Translation gives CASSRDMEIGYTF.

In this sample, this clonotype turned up a few times. This chain connects TRBV27 to TRBJ2-1; perhaps TRBD1 as D (6 bases). This CDR3 is built from 15 residues. V was clipped by 6 bases and J by 6 bases, with 18 bases between them. The germline V gene encodes CDR1 MNHEY and CDR2 SMNVEV (reference sequence). In DNA form, the CDR3 reads TGTGCCAGCAGCCCCCCAGGGGCGAGTGCCAATGAGCAGTTCTTC. This translates into CASSPPGASANEQFF.

This clonotype was seen at least ten times. The rearrangement links TRBV29-1 to TRBJ2-7; TRBD1 might be the D (6 bases). The CDR3 length is 12 residues. CDR1 is SQVTM, CDR2 ANQGSEA, per germline. Deletions cut 8 bases from V and 4 bases from J, with 15 bases between. The CDR3 reads CSTRTDSYEQYF. The DNA of the CDR3 is TGCAGCACCAGGACAGACTCTTACGAGCAGTACTTC.

This sequence joins TRBV15 and TRBJ2-3; 8 bases fit TRBD2. The V segment lost 4 bases and the J segment 2 bases; nucleotides outside the gene matches: 8. Germline V CDR1 and CDR2: LNHNV, YYDKDF (reference sequence). This CDR3 comprises 16 residues. This CDR3 reads CATSTTSSGFTDTQYF. CDR3 coding DNA: TGTGCCACCAGCACAACCTCTAGCGGGTTCACAGATACGCAGTATTTT. The full variable domain, its missing parts supplied by reference TRBV15 and TRBJ2-3, is DAMVIQNPRYQVTQFGKPVTLSCSQTLNHNVMYWYQQKSSQAPKLLFHYYDKDFNNEADTPDNFQSRRPNTSFCFLDIRSPGLGDTAMYLCATSTTSSGFTDTQYFGPGTRLTVL.

There are a few counts of this clonotype. DNA of the CDR3: TGCGCCAGCGGGAGGTATACCGGGGATCGCGGCTACACCTTC. Protein product: CASGRYTGDRGYTF. The V and J genes are TRBV4-1 and TRBJ1-2; D remains unclear. The CDR3 has 14 residues. Trimming took off 8 bases at V and 8 bases at J, with 21 bases between the two ends. Germline CDR1 MGHRA, CDR2 YSYEKL.

This clonotype was picked up a small number of times. The J gene is TRBJ1-5, the V gene TRBV6-1; D remains unclear. Germline V gene data show CDR1 as MNHNS and CDR2 as SASEGT. V was trimmed by 2 bases and J by 4 bases, leaving 18 bases between them. This CDR3 region has 17 residues. The CDR3 DNA reads as TGTGCCAGCAGTGAATTGCGGGGTACAATCCCAAATCAGCCCCAGCATTTT. As protein: CASSELRGTIPNQPQHF.

The V gene is TRBV20-1, the J gene TRBJ1-1; D remains unclear. V lost 0 bases and J lost 0, with 17 bases in between. From germline, CDR1 is DFQATT and CDR2 SNEGSKA (reference sequence). This CDR3 contains 17 residues. This chain's CDR3 is CSAREWRAATVNTEAFF. The CDR3 DNA follows: TGCAGTGCTAGAGAGTGGAGGGCGGCGACGGTGAACACTGAAGCTTTCTTT.

The gene calls are TRBV28 and TRBJ2-7; 7 bases align to TRBD1. Germline assignment: CDR1 MDHEN and CDR2 SYDVKM. The CDR3 runs 13 residues. V lost 6 bases to trimming and J lost 3 bases; unmatched junction nucleotides: 5. CDR3 sequence: CASRRQGYYEQYF. The CDR3 DNA reads TGTGCCAGCAGGAGACAGGGTTACTACGAGCAGTACTTC.

The chain couples TRBV11-2 to TRBJ2-1, with TRBD2 matching 9 bases. In germline, CDR1 is SGHAT, CDR2 FQNNGV. The V and J ends lost 3 bases and 8 bases, in that order; junction bases with no gene match: 14. The CDR3 extends over 17 amino acids. The CDR3 DNA follows: TGTGCCAGCAGCTTTCCGGGACTAGCTCACCGCGGGGATGAGCAGTTCTTC. This codes for CASSFPGLAHRGDEQFF.

The gene calls are TRBV30 and TRBJ1-5, with 7 nucleotides matching TRBD1. Germline lookup yields CDR1 GTSNPN and CDR2 SVGIG (reference sequence). V trimming: 5 bases; J trimming: 7 bases; junction bases outside the gene matches: 14. The CDR3 runs to 15 residues. CDR3 amino acids: CAWDQGGRMGQPQHF. The DNA for the CDR3 is TGTGCCTGGGACCAGGGGGGGAGGATGGGGCAGCCCCAGCATTTT.

The chain links TRBV6-5 to TRBJ2-1; D not certain. The ends were cut back, 4 bases at V and 3 bases at J, with 10 bases in the middle. Germline assignment: CDR1 MNHEY and CDR2 SVGAGI. The CDR3 spans 14 residues. The CDR3 nucleotides read TGTGCCAGCAGTTCCGGGCTCATCTACAATGAGCAGTTCTTC. This translates into CASSSGLIYNEQFF.

This clonotype came up a few times. Mismatch with germline at one junction end may stem from a read error. V is TRBV10-3 and J is TRBJ1-5, with no clear D. The germline CDR1 and CDR2 sequences are ENHRY and SYGVKD. CDR3 length equals 14 residues. The CDR3 protein is CAISDIVSNQPRHF. DNA for the CDR3: TGTGCCATCAGTGACATCGTTTCCAATCAGCCCCGGCATTTT.

The J gene is TRBJ2-3, the V gene TRBV30; D ambiguous. The V gene's germline CDR1 is GTSNPN and CDR2 SVGIG (reference sequence). Deletions cut 2 bases from V and 2 bases from J, with 14 bases between. The CDR3 loop spans 15 amino acids. DNA for the CDR3: TGTGCCTGGAGTCCAGGCTGGTTGGTCACAGATACGCAGTATTTT. Amino acid sequence: CAWSPGWLVTDTQYF.

The chain recombines TRBV6-1 with TRBJ2-1; TRBD2 aligns across 7 bases. The junction had 5 bases not matched to a gene; V was cut back by 3 bases and J by 6 bases. This CDR3 spans 14 amino acids. Germline-derived CDR1 and CDR2 are MNHNS and SASEGT. The CDR3 spells CASSDRTRGNEQFF. CDR3 coding DNA: TGTGCCAGCAGTGACCGGACTAGGGGCAATGAGCAGTTCTTC.